Presented here are 10 T cell receptor beta chains from one specimen sequenced in a study of blood T cell repertoires in COVID-19 (dated by TCRdb to about 2020). The library was made by the immunoSEQ multiplex PCR assay. Imported from immuneACCESS, the table was reduced by TCRdb to in-frame sequences with V and J called. These copies leave out some clones; in studies compared against another copy, an unresolved V gene accounts for under half, and the cause of the remainder is not known. The sample table contains just under 300,000 clones; only one count was recorded for around nine tenths of them. The top ten hold 1% to 1.5% of the sample. Sequenced: peripheral blood. These receptor sequences come from an older man with acute or convalescent COVID-19.

The chain links TRBV4-1 to TRBJ2-5; 8 bases are a match to TRBD2. The V and J ends lost 7 bases and 5 bases, in that order; junction bases with no gene match: 15. CDR3 length equals 16 residues. CDR1 and CDR2 from the germline V gene are MGHRA and YSYEKL. CDR3 sequence: CASTPGRGGPFETQYF. For the CDR3, the DNA is TGCGCCAGCACCCCCGGGAGGGGGGGCCCTTTCGAGACCCAGTACTTC.

V gene TRBV3-1 (or the pseudogene TRBV3-2) combines with J gene TRBJ2-1, with 8 nucleotides matching TRBD1. This CDR3 contains 16 residues. Losses at the gene ends were 4 bases for V and 0 bases for J; bases not matched to a gene: 5. In germline, CDR1 is LGHDT, CDR2 YNNKEL (reference sequence). The CDR3 protein is CASSPGQGISYNEQFF. Written as DNA, the CDR3 is TGTGCCAGCAGCCCCGGACAGGGCATCTCCTACAATGAGCAGTTCTTC.

The chain uses TRBV28 and TRBJ1-1; the D gene is possibly TRBD1 (5 bases). The CDR3 extends over 14 amino acids. Between the trimmed V and J ends, which lost 7 bases and 6 bases, there was a span of 18 bases. Germline assignment: CDR1 MDHEN and CDR2 SYDVKM. The CDR3 loop reads CASIGGTSRSEAFF. Here the CDR3 DNA reads TGTGCCAGCATCGGCGGGACTTCGAGATCTGAAGCTTTCTTT.

The V gene is TRBV5-1, the J gene TRBJ2-2; 11 nucleotides align to TRBD1. J lost 7 bases, V lost 4 bases, and 9 bases had no gene match. The germline CDR1 and CDR2 sequences are SGHRS and YFSETQ. The CDR3 is 16 residues long. CDR3 residues: CASSPGQGARVGELFF. The CDR3 bases are TGCGCCAGCAGCCCCGGACAGGGGGCACGCGTCGGGGAGCTGTTTTTT.

V is TRBV6-5 and J is TRBJ2-7, with 7 bases identical to TRBD1. Trimming took 6 bases from V and 0 from J; bases not matched to a gene: 8. Germline V gives CDR1 MNHEY, CDR2 SVGAGI. This CDR3 contains 15 residues. The CDR3 coding sequence is TGTGCCAGCAGAAGGGACAGAGAATTCTCCTACGAGCAGTACTTC. This translates into CASRRDREFSYEQYF.

This chain joins TRBV10-1 and TRBJ1-4; 7 positions agree with TRBD1. Germline loops: CDR1 WNHNN, CDR2 SYGVQD (reference sequence). V lost 8 bases to trimming and J lost 3 bases; unmatched junction nucleotides: 12. The CDR3 is 16 amino acids. The CDR3 DNA sequence: TGCGCCAGCCGTGTCACAGGGGCGGTAGCTAATGAAAAACTGTTTTTT. It specifies CASRVTGAVANEKLFF.

The genes are TRBV7-8 and TRBJ1-5; 8 positions agree with TRBD1. The ends lost 5 bases at V and 2 bases at J; junction bases unmatched: 5. In germline, CDR1 is SGHVS, CDR2 FQNEAQ. The CDR3 is made up of 15 amino acids. DNA for the CDR3: TGTGCCAGCAGCATATTGACAGGGGGCAATCAGCCCCAGCATTTT. Its translation is CASSILTGGNQPQHF. Filled out from reference TRBV7-8 and TRBJ1-5, the complete variable domain reads GAGVSQSPRYKVAKRGQDVALRCDPISGHVSLFWYQQALGQGPEFLTYFQNEAQLDKSGLPSDRFFAERPEGSVSTLKIQRTQQEDSAVYLCASSILTGGNQPQHFGDGTRLSIL.

This sequence joins TRBV7-2 and TRBJ1-2; D is possibly TRBD1 (5 bases). There are 15 residues in the CDR3. Trimming stripped 1 base from V and 0 bases from J, with 9 bases between. Germline V gives CDR1 SGHTA, CDR2 FQGNSA. The CDR3 region is CASSLGGGANYGYTF. Here the CDR3 DNA reads TGTGCCAGCAGCTTAGGGGGGGGAGCTAACTATGGCTACACCTTC. The variable domain in full, completed from reference TRBV7-2 and TRBJ1-2, reads GAGVSQSPSNKVTEKGKDVELRCDPISGHTALYWYRQSLGQGLEFLIYFQGNSAPDKSGLPSDRFSAERTGGSVSTLTIQRTQQEDSAVYLCASSLGGGANYGYTFGSGTRLTVV.

This clone was detected once. The same CDR3 can be traced to other DNA sequences in this sample. DNA for the CDR3: TGTGCCAGCAGCTTAGATTCTGTTTCACCCCTCCACTTT. Its translation: CASSLDSVSPLHF. V usage is TRBV11-3 and J usage is TRBJ1-6, with D unclear. This CDR3 has 13 residues. V was trimmed by 0 bases and J by 9 bases, leaving 6 bases between them. CDR1 is SGHNT, CDR2 YENEEA, per germline.

The chain links TRBV24-1 to TRBJ2-5, with TRBD2 identical over 8 bases. J gave up 5 bases and V 3 bases, and 7 bases lay outside the gene matches. The CDR3 is 15 amino acids. Germline CDR1 reads KGHDR; CDR2 reads SFDVKD. The CDR3 region is CATSDGGGQGETQYF. The CDR3 DNA sequence: TGTGCCACCAGTGATGGCGGGGGGCAGGGGGAGACCCAGTACTTC.